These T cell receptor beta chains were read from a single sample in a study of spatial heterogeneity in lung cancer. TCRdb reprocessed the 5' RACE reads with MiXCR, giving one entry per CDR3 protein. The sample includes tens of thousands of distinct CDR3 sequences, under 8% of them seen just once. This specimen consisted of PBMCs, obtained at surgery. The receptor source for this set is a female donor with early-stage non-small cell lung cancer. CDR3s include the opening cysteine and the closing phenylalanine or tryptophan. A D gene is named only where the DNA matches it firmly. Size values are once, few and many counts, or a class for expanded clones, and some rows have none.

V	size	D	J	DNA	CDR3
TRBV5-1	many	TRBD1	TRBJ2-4	TGCGCCAGCAGCTTTGGGACAGGGGCTAACATTCAGTACTTC	CASSFGTGANIQYF
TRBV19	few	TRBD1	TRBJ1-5	TGTGCCAGTAGCAAAGCACAGGGGAACAATCAGCCCCAGCATTTT	CASSKAQGNNQPQHF
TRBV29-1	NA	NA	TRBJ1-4	TGCAGCGTACATGGGGGGGATGAAAAACTGTTTTTT	CSVHGGDEKLFF
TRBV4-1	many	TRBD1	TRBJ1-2	TGCGCCAGCAGCATACCGACAGGGGTTAACTATGGCTACACCTTC	CASSIPTGVNYGYTF
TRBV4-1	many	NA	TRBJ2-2	TGCGCCAGCAGCTATCAACAGGGGAACACCGGGGAGCTGTTTTTT	CASSYQQGNTGELFF
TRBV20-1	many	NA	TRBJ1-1	TGCAGTGCTCGTCAGGACAGCACCCGCACTGAAGCTTTCTTT	CSARQDSTRTEAFF
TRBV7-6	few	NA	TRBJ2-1	TGTGCCAGCAGCGTTACATGGAACAATGAGCAGTTCTTC	CASSVTWNNEQFF
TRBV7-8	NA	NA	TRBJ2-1	TGTGCCAGCAGCTCGACCCCGAGACTACCAACTAGGAATGAGCAGTTCTTC	CASSSTPRLPTRNEQFF
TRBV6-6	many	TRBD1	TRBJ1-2	TGTGCCAGCACCCCGGGGGACAGGGACGTTAATGATGGCTACACCTTC	CASTPGDRDVNDGYTF
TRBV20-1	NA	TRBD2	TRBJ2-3	TGCAGTGCTAGTACCTCGACTAGCGCAGATACGCAGTATTTT	CSASTSTSADTQYF
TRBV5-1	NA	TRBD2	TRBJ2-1	TGCGCCAGCAGTTCCTTAGCGGGGGGCGACAATGAGCAGTTCTTC	CASSSLAGGDNEQFF
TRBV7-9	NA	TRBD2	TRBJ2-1	TGTGCCAGCAGCCGTGGGACTAGCGGTCCCACCTACAATGAGCAGTTCTTC	CASSRGTSGPTYNEQFF
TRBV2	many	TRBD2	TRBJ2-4	TGTGCCAGCGCCACAAGCGGGGTTGAAAACGCCAAAAACATTCAGTACTTC	CASATSGVENAKNIQYF
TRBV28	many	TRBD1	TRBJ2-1	TGTGCCAGCCTCCCCGGGACAGGGGCGGATGAGCAGTTCTTC	CASLPGTGADEQFF
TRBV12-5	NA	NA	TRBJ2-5	TGTGCTAGTGGTTTTATCCGCGAGACCCAGTACTTC	CASGFIRETQYF
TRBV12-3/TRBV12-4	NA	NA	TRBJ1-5	TGTGCCAGCAGTTTTGGGGGGCCCCAGCATTTT	CASSFGGPQHF
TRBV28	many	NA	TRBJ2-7	TGTGCCAGCAGTTTATACGGGACGAGCTCCTACGAGCAGTACTTC	CASSLYGTSSYEQYF
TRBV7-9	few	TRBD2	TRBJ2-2	TGTGCCAGCAACCCGAGCGGGGGGAAAGGTACCGGGGAGCTGTTTTTT	CASNPSGGKGTGELFF
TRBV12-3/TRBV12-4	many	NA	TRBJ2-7	TGTGCCAGCACCGACGGCTACGAGCAGTACTTC	CASTDGYEQYF
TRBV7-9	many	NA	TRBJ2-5	TGTGCCAGCAGCTTCCAGGGGGAGACCCAGTACTTC	CASSFQGETQYF
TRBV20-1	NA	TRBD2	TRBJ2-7	TGCAGTGCTACCAGACTAGCGGGGGGGACCTACGAGCAGTACTTC	CSATRLAGGTYEQYF
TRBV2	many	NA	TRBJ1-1	TGTGCCAGCAGTGTTCAGGAAAGTCGGACTGAAGCTTTCTTT	CASSVQESRTEAFF
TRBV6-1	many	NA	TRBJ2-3	TGTGCCAGCAGTGTTAACAGGGTTGGCACAGATACGCAGTATTTT	CASSVNRVGTDTQYF
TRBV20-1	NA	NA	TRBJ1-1	TGCAGTGTTCCGACAGGTACGATGCGCACTGAAGCTTTCTTT	CSVPTGTMRTEAFF
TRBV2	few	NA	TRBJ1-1	TGTGCCAGCAGTGATGAGGGGGGTGAAACTGAAGCTTTCTTT	CASSDEGGETEAFF
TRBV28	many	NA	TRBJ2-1	TGTGCCAGCACGCCACTAGAGAGGTACAACAATGAGCAGTTCTTC	CASTPLERYNNEQFF
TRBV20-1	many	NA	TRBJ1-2	TGCAGTGCTAGAGATCGCCATAGGGGGGAGGGTAACTATGGCTACACCTTC	CSARDRHRGEGNYGYTF
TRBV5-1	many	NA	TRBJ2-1	TGCGCCAGCAGTTCTGTCGCGGGGGCCTCCCCCCACAATGAGCAGTTCTTC	CASSSVAGASPHNEQFF
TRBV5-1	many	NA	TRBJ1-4	TGCGCCAGCAGCAACGGGACAAGGCATGAAAAACTGTTTTTT	CASSNGTRHEKLFF
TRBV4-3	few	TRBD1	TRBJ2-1	TGCGCCAGCAGCCAAGATTTTACGGGCAGGGGGTCATACAATGAGCAGTTCTTC	CASSQDFTGRGSYNEQFF
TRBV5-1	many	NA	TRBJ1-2	TGCGCCAGCAGCTTGATAGGGGATGATGGCTACACCTTC	CASSLIGDDGYTF
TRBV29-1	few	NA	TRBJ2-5	TGCAGCGCTTCCCTAATCCAAGAGACCCAGTACTTC	CSASLIQETQYF
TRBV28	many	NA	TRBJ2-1	TGTGCCAGCAGTGATCCCTACAATGAGCAGTTCTTC	CASSDPYNEQFF
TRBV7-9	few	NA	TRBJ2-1	TGTGCCAGCAGCTTAGGCAACAATGAGCAGTTCTTC	CASSLGNNEQFF
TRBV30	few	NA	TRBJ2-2	TGTGCCTGGAGTCATTGGGGTAACGGGGAGCTGTTTTTT	CAWSHWGNGELFF